These 21 T cell receptor beta chains came from one sample sequenced in a study of blood T cell repertoires in COVID-19. Repertoires were generated with immunoSEQ multiplex PCR, while TCRdb's copy carries only in-frame clones and drops some. The sample holds 250,000 to 350,000 clones, about 87% seen once. Sequenced sample: peripheral blood. The receptors derive from a woman in her forties or fifties with COVID-19, enrolled during active disease.

The rearrangement links TRBV7-6 to TRBJ1-6; 8 bases are shared with TRBD1. Germline loops: CDR1 SGHVS, CDR2 FNYEAQ. Trimming cost V 1 base and J 9 bases; bases outside gene matches: 8. This CDR3 has 16 residues. The CDR3 DNA follows: TGTGCCAGCAGCTTAGACGGGACAGGAGGGCGTTCACCCCTCCACTTT. It codes for CASSLDGTGGRSPLHF.

The chain employs TRBV13 and TRBJ2-1, with 11 bases matching TRBD2. The CDR3 extends over 17 amino acids. V trimming: 4 bases; J trimming: 6 bases; junction bases outside the gene matches: 11. In germline, CDR1 is PRHDT, CDR2 FYEKMQ (reference sequence). CDR3 amino acids: CASSSLWVAGGINEQFF. Here the CDR3 DNA reads TGTGCCAGCAGCTCCCTATGGGTAGCGGGAGGGATCAATGAGCAGTTCTTC.

About this clone: A much more abundant neighbour one base away suggests this may be a read error. This rearrangement joins TRBV27 to TRBJ1-1; D may be TRBD1 (5 bases). This CDR3 comprises 14 residues. Trimming shortened V by 2 bases and J by 0 bases, and 7 bases separated the two germline ends. Germline values: CDR1 MNHEY, CDR2 SMNVEV (reference sequence). The CDR3 loop reads CASSLNRLNTEAFF. Written as DNA, the CDR3 is TGTGCCAGCAGTTTAAACAGGCTGAACACTGAAGCTTTCTTT.

The chain employs TRBV18 and TRBJ1-2; the match to TRBD1 covers 8 bases. J lost 5 bases, V lost 2 bases, and 4 bases had no gene match. The CDR3 is 14 residues long. Looked up from germline, CDR1 is KGHSH and CDR2 is LQKENI. The CDR3 spells CASSPGDRRYGYTF. In nucleotides, the CDR3 is TGTGCCAGCTCACCAGGGGACAGGAGATATGGCTACACCTTC.

This clone was seen only once. The chain couples TRBV19 to TRBJ1-4; D gene uncertain. The V gene lost 3 bases and the J gene lost 7 bases, with 12 bases spanning the gap. This CDR3 comprises 14 residues. In germline, CDR1 is LNHDA, CDR2 SQIVND (reference sequence). The DNA of the CDR3 is TGTGCCAGTAGTATGCCCGGGTCTGGTGAAAAACTGTTTTTT. It specifies CASSMPGSGEKLFF.

This chain connects TRBV19 to TRBJ1-1; maybe TRBD1 (5 bases). The CDR3 contains 15 residues. V was cut by 3 bases and J by 7 bases, with 18 bases left in between. Germline V gives CDR1 LNHDA, CDR2 SQIVND (reference sequence). In nucleotides, the CDR3 is TGTGCCAGTAGTATCTCGGTCCGACAGAACCGTGAAGCTTTCTTT. Translation: CASSISVRQNREAFF.

V is TRBV5-5 and J is TRBJ2-3; the match to TRBD2 covers 10 bases. Trimming removed 4 bases from V and 6 bases from J; junction bases left unmatched: 8. This CDR3 region has 15 residues. Germline-derived CDR1 and CDR2 are SGHKS and YYEKEE (reference sequence). CDR3 in DNA: TGTGCCAGCAGCGGTACAAGCGGGAGGGTTGATACGCAGTATTTT. Amino acid sequence: CASSGTSGRVDTQYF.

This clone has just one count. The chain couples TRBV7-2 to TRBJ1-2, with unresolved D. Germline assignment: CDR1 SGHTA and CDR2 FQGNSA. V dropped 2 bases and J dropped 7 bases, with 20 bases sitting between them. This CDR3 is 16 amino acids long. CDR3 region: CASSLRIGIGAAGYTF. The CDR3 bases are TGTGCCAGCAGCTTAAGGATAGGAATCGGAGCGGCTGGCTACACCTTC.

This clone appeared a single time. This chain connects TRBV10-1 to TRBJ2-1; D is undetermined. Germline V gene lookup returns CDR1 WNHNN and CDR2 SYGVQD (reference sequence). The CDR3 loop spans 13 amino acids. The V end lost 3 bases, the J end lost 9 bases, and 12 bases lay between the germline ends. CDR3 in DNA: TGCGCCAGCAGTGAAAACTCCATTTCTGAGCAGTTCTTC. It is translated as CASSENSISEQFF.

This clone has only a few counts. CDR3 sequence reads: CAKAARQGNTIYF. The CDR3, as DNA: TGTGCCAAGGCGGCCCGACAGGGGAACACCATATATTTT. V is TRBV2 and J is TRBJ1-3; 8 positions match TRBD1. Per the germline V gene, CDR1 is SNHLY and CDR2 is FYNNEI. Germline trimming cut 10 bases from V and 7 bases from J; bases unmatched to any gene: 9. This CDR3 is 13 amino acids long.

The chain recombines TRBV4-3 with TRBJ2-3; 8 bases fit TRBD1. With V trimmed by 5 bases and J by 1 base, 5 bases remained unmatched. CDR3 length equals 15 residues. CDR1 LGHNA and CDR2 YSLEER come from the germline V gene. The CDR3 loop reads CASSWGRGRTDTQYF. DNA for the CDR3: TGCGCCAGCAGCTGGGGCAGGGGGCGCACAGATACGCAGTATTTT.

The rearrangement uses TRBV12-3 or TRBV12-4 and TRBJ2-1; no definite D call. The CDR3 has 11 residues. V shed 4 bases and J shed 6 bases, with 4 bases lying between them. The CDR3 DNA is TGTGCCAGCAGTTCTCTCAATGAGCAGTTCTTC. Encoded protein: CASSSLNEQFF.

This CDR3 is CASSPRSGQGGNEQFF. The DNA of the CDR3 is TGCGCCAGCAGCCCCAGGTCGGGACAGGGGGGCAATGAGCAGTTCTTC. This chain joins TRBV5-1 and TRBJ2-1, with 11 positions matching TRBD1. The CDR3 runs 16 residues. Trimming removed 4 bases from V and 6 bases from J; junction bases left unmatched: 9. Germline loops: CDR1 SGHRS, CDR2 YFSETQ.

The genes are TRBV9 and TRBJ1-2; TRBD1 is a possible D gene (6 bases). V dropped 4 bases and J dropped 2 bases, with 6 bases sitting between them. This CDR3 has 12 residues. Germline V CDR1 and CDR2: SGDLS, YYNGEE. The DNA of the CDR3 is TGTGCCAGCAGCACAGGGAACTATGGCTACACCTTC. Translating it yields CASSTGNYGYTF.

The J gene is TRBJ2-7, the V gene TRBV7-9; 8 nucleotides line up with TRBD1. The CDR3 runs to 15 residues. V lost 2 bases and J lost 5; bases outside the gene matches: 8. Germline CDR1 SEHNR, CDR2 FQNEAQ (reference sequence). Here the CDR3 reads CASSLTQGAIHEQYF. CDR3 in DNA: TGTGCCAGCAGCTTAACCCAGGGGGCGATCCACGAGCAGTACTTC.

The chain is built from TRBV11-2 and TRBJ2-3, with 15 bases aligning to TRBD2. With V trimmed by 5 bases and J by 5 bases, 11 bases remained unmatched. The CDR3 is made up of 18 amino acids. The germline V gene encodes CDR1 SGHAT and CDR2 FQNNGV. DNA for the CDR3: TGTGCCAGCAGCCAGGGACTAGCGGGAGGAGGGCTGGGAGATACGCAGTATTTT. Translating gives CASSQGLAGGGLGDTQYF.

The chain is built from TRBV4-3 and TRBJ1-3, with D possibly matching TRBD1 (6 bases). The CDR3 has 15 amino acids. The germline V and J ends were trimmed by 4 bases and 0 bases, with 10 bases remaining between them. Germline V CDR1 and CDR2: LGHNA, YSLEER. The CDR3 sequence: CASSRTAISGNTIYF. The CDR3 DNA is TGCGCCAGCAGCCGGACAGCCATCTCTGGAAACACCATATATTTT.

The chain carries TRBV7-2 and TRBJ1-2, with TRBD1 identical over 7 bases. V shed 2 bases and J 2 bases; nucleotides not matched to a gene: 11. Germline V gene lookup returns CDR1 SGHTA and CDR2 FQGNSA. The CDR3 spans 17 residues. CDR3 region: CASSLFSRTGDNYGYTF. In nucleotides, the CDR3 is TGTGCCAGCAGCTTATTCTCCCGGACAGGAGACAACTATGGCTACACCTTC. Looking up the rest from reference TRBV7-2 and TRBJ1-2 gives the full variable domain: GAGVSQSPSNKVTEKGKDVELRCDPISGHTALYWYRQSLGQGLEFLIYFQGNSAPDKSGLPSDRFSAERTGGSVSTLTIQRTQQEDSAVYLCASSLFSRTGDNYGYTFGSGTRLTVV.

The rearrangement joins TRBV3-1 (or the pseudogene TRBV3-2) to TRBJ1-3; possible D gene TRBD1, 5 bases. CDR1 LGHDT and CDR2 YNNKEL come from the germline V gene (reference sequence). The CDR3 consists of 14 residues. Trimming removed 1 base from V and 4 bases from J, with 8 bases in between. CDR3 protein: CASSQAGGGNTIYF. The CDR3 bases are TGTGCCAGCAGCCAAGCCGGGGGGGGAAACACCATATATTTT.

This sequence joins TRBV7-2 and TRBJ2-1; the match to TRBD2 covers 7 bases. This CDR3 is built from 15 residues. The J segment lost 4 bases and the V segment lost 2 bases, leaving 5 bases of the junction unmatched. Germline CDR1 is SGHTA and CDR2 is FQGNSA. This CDR3 is CASSLSGRDYNEQFF. CDR3 coding DNA: TGTGCCAGCAGCTTAAGTGGGAGGGATTACAATGAGCAGTTCTTC.

This clone showed up just a few times. This CDR3 is CASSSGVGDYGYTF. CDR3 DNA sequence: TGTGCCAGCAGCTCAGGGGTCGGGGACTATGGCTACACCTTC. This rearrangement joins TRBV7-9 to TRBJ1-2; D is possibly TRBD1 (6 bases). The V and J ends lost 4 bases and 3 bases respectively, with 12 bases between them. This CDR3 spans 14 amino acids. Germline CDR1 is SEHNR and CDR2 is FQNEAQ (reference sequence).